A single sample gave rise to the 15 T cell receptor beta chains below, sequenced in a study of CD8 T cells in ankylosing spondylitis (dated 2017 in TCRdb). Broader findings and caveats from the paper: A TCR beta motif made up of several highly homologous amino acid variants appeared to be characteristic of blood from ankylosing spondylitis patients.

Library construction relied on 5' RACE. Sequencing used an Illumina HiSeq 2500. TCRdb reprocessing: public reads trimmed at Q25 with fastp, clones called with MiXCR, in-frame beta chains kept. Every entry covers one CDR3 protein and lists the most common genes and DNA from its rows. The sample table lists roughly 400,000 distinct CDR3 sequences, under 25% of them with a count of one. In total, the top ten clones hold less than 20% of the sample. Which antigens these TCRs recognize remains unknown. The sample was blood, either unsorted or a sorted T cell fraction (not recorded which). These receptors were obtained from a male donor with ankylosing spondylitis.

The chain employs TRBV7-2 and TRBJ2-5, with 9 nucleotides matching TRBD2. In germline, CDR1 is SGHTA, CDR2 FQGNSA. The CDR3 length is 15 residues. J gave up 7 bases and V 7 bases, and 13 bases lay outside the gene matches. The CDR3 DNA reads as TGTGCCAGCAACTTGACTAGCGGCACTTTACGGACCCAGTACTTC. This translates into CASNLTSGTLRTQYF. The full variable domain, completed using reference TRBV7-2 and TRBJ2-5, is GAGVSQSPSNKVTEKGKDVELRCDPISGHTALYWYRQSLGQGLEFLIYFQGNSAPDKSGLPSDRFSAERTGGSVSTLTIQRTQQEDSAVYLCASNLTSGTLRTQYFGPGTRLLVL.

A few counts support this clonotype. The rearrangement uses TRBV20-1 and TRBJ2-1; 8 positions agree with TRBD2. The V gene's germline CDR1 is DFQATT and CDR2 SNEGSKA (reference sequence). CDR3 length: 15 residues. The trim removed 0 bases at V and 7 bases at J, leaving 8 bases unmatched. This CDR3 reads CSARDPSGSWNEQFF. The CDR3 DNA follows: TGCAGTGCTAGAGATCCCAGCGGGAGTTGGAATGAGCAGTTCTTC.

This clonotype occurred a few times. The chain joins TRBV25-1 to TRBJ2-5; 7 nucleotides agree with TRBD2. Germline CDR1 MGHDK, CDR2 SYGVNS. CDR3 length equals 15 residues. Trimming took 3 bases from V and 2 from J; bases not matched to a gene: 6. The CDR3 DNA follows: TGTGCCAGCAGTGAGTACACTAGCGAACAAGAGACCCAGTACTTC. It is translated as CASSEYTSEQETQYF.

A few counts support this clonotype. The rearrangement joins TRBV12-3 or TRBV12-4 to TRBJ1-1; D is uncertain. There are 13 residues in the CDR3. V shed 3 bases and J shed 11 bases, with 16 bases lying between them. The CDR3 nucleotides read TGTGCCAGCAGTTTCGTCCTCACCCAAGGGGCTTTCTTT. It encodes CASSFVLTQGAFF.

This clonotype turned up a few times. The V and J genes are TRBV20-1 and TRBJ2-7; D uncertain. Trimming pared 3 bases from V and 7 bases from J, leaving 7 bases between. CDR3 length: 10 amino acids. Germline CDR1 is DFQATT and CDR2 is SNEGSKA (reference sequence). The CDR3 bases are TGCAGTGCTAGCTTTCGGGAGCAGTACTTC. Translation gives CSASFREQYF.

The chain is built from TRBV29-1 and TRBJ2-7; 10 nucleotides line up with TRBD1. J gave up 3 bases and V 3 bases, and 2 bases lay outside the gene matches. Germline lookup yields CDR1 SQVTM and CDR2 ANQGSEA. CDR3 length equals 13 residues. CDR3: CSVDGQGGYEQYF. The CDR3 DNA is TGCAGCGTTGACGGACAGGGGGGCTACGAGCAGTACTTC.

This clonotype was recorded a few times. This sequence joins TRBV7-9 and TRBJ2-2; D is unresolved. Looked up from germline, CDR1 is SEHNR and CDR2 is FQNEAQ (reference sequence). CDR3 size: 12 residues. The germline V and J ends were trimmed by 7 bases and 4 bases, with 7 bases remaining between them. The chain's CDR3 is CASTDPTGELFF. DNA of the CDR3: TGTGCCAGCACCGACCCCACCGGGGAGCTGTTTTTT.

This clonotype was counted between two and nine times. This rearrangement joins TRBV10-3 to TRBJ1-1; 7 bases fit TRBD1. Germline V lookup: CDR1 ENHRY, CDR2 SYGVKD. This CDR3 comprises 14 residues. V lost 6 bases and J lost 1; bases outside the gene matches: 5. The CDR3 bases are TGTGCCATCAGACAGGGGTCCGGGAACACTGAAGCTTTCTTT. Translated: CAIRQGSGNTEAFF.

The rearrangement links TRBV20-1 to TRBJ2-3, with D perhaps TRBD2 (6 bases). The CDR3 consists of 14 residues. V lost 5 bases to trimming and J lost 4 bases, with 16 bases between them. Germline assignment: CDR1 DFQATT and CDR2 SNEGSKA (reference sequence). The CDR3 loop reads CSAGAGTYSDTQYF. For the CDR3, the DNA is TGCAGTGCTGGGGCCGGGACTTATTCAGATACGCAGTATTTT.

V and J are TRBV12-3 or TRBV12-4 and TRBJ2-7; 9 nucleotides align to TRBD2. This CDR3 has 15 residues. V lost 2 bases, J lost 3 bases, and 5 bases stayed unmatched. CDR3 loop: CASSLRAGGLYEQYF. The CDR3 nucleotides are TGTGCCAGCAGTTTAAGGGCGGGAGGGCTCTACGAGCAGTACTTC.

J is TRBJ2-3 and V is TRBV11-2; weak D call: TRBD1 (6 bases). Per the germline V gene, CDR1 is SGHAT and CDR2 is FQNNGV. The CDR3 sequence is 14 residues long. The V end was cut by 1 base, the J end by 2 bases, with 7 bases between. CDR3 residues: CASSLGDITDTQYF. CDR3 bases: TGTGCCAGCAGCTTAGGGGACATCACAGATACGCAGTATTTT.

The sample holds one count of this clonotype. A read error may produce the germline difference seen at one junction end. This chain links TRBV20-1 with TRBJ1-2, with D unclear. The CDR3 has 13 amino acids. Germline lookup yields CDR1 DFQATT and CDR2 SNEGSKA (reference sequence). CDR3 bases: TGCAGTGCTAGAGGCGTCCGAAACTATGGCCACACCTTC. Translating it yields CSARGVRNYGHTF.

This clonotype was observed a few times. This chain links TRBV14 with TRBJ2-7, with a possible D match to TRBD2 (5 bases). From germline, CDR1 is SGHDN and CDR2 FVKESK. The CDR3 is 13 amino acids. With 5 bases removed from V and 3 bases from J, the gap between germline ends came to 11 bases. The CDR3 DNA sequence: TGTGCCAGCAGCGTACGCCGGGACTACGAGCAGTACTTC. It translates to CASSVRRDYEQYF. Drawing the rest from reference TRBV14 and TRBJ2-7, the complete variable domain is EAGVTQFPSHSVIEKGQTVTLRCDPISGHDNLYWYRRVMGKEIKFLLHFVKESKQDESGMPNNRFLAERTGGTYSTLKVQPAELEDSGVYFCASSVRRDYEQYFGPGTRLTVT.

There are a few counts of this clonotype. The chain has TRBV10-1 and TRBJ2-3; no reliable D call. The germline gives CDR1 WNHNN, CDR2 SYGVQD (reference sequence). This CDR3 contains 13 residues. V was shortened by 0 bases and J by 9 bases, with 10 bases between the two germline ends. The CDR3, as DNA: TGCGCCAGCAGTGAGTCGGGTCACCTCACGCAGTATTTT. Translation: CASSESGHLTQYF.

This clonotype was counted between two and nine times. This chain connects TRBV4-2 to TRBJ2-5, with TRBD1 matching over 10 bases. In germline, CDR1 is LGHNA, CDR2 YNFKEQ. The CDR3 has 15 residues. Unmatched junction bases numbered 2, after V lost 1 base and J lost 3 bases. CDR3 DNA: TGTGCCAGCAGCCAAGTTGGACAGGGGGAAGAGACCCAGTACTTC. Encoded protein: CASSQVGQGEETQYF.